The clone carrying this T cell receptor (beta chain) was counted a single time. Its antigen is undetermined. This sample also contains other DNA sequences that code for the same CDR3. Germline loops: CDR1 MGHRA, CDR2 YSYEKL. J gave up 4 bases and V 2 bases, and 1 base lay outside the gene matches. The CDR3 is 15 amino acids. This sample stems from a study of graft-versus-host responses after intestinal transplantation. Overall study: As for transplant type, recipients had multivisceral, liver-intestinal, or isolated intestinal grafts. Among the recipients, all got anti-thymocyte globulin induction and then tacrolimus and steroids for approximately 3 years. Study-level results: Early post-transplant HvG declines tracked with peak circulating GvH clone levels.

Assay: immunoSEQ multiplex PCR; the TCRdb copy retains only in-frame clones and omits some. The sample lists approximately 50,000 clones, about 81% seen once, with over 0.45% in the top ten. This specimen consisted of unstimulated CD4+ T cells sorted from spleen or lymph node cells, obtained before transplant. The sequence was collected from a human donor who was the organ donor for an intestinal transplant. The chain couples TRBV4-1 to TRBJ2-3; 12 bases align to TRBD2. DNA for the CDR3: TGCGCCAGCAGCCAACTAGCGGGGGGGCCAGATACGCAGTATTTT. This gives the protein CASSQLAGGPDTQYF.